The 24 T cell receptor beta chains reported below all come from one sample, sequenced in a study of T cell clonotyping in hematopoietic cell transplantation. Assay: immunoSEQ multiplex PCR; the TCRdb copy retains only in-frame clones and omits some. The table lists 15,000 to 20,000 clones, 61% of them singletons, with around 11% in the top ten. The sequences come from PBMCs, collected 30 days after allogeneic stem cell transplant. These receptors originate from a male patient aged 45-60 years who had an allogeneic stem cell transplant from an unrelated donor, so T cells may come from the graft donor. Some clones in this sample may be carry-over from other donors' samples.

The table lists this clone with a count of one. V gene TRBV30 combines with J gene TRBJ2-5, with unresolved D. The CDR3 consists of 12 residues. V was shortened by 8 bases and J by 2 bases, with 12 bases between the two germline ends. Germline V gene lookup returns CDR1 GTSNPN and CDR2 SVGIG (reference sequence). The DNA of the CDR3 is TGTGCCGGCAGACGTATACAAGAGACCCAGTACTTC. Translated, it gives CAGRRIQETQYF.

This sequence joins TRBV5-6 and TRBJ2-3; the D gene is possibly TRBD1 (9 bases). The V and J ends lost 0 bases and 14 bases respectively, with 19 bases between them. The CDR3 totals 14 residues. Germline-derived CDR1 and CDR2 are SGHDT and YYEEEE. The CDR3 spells CASSLAGGTGSGYF. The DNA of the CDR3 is TGTGCCAGCAGCTTGGCGGGGGGGACAGGGTCGGGGTATTTT.

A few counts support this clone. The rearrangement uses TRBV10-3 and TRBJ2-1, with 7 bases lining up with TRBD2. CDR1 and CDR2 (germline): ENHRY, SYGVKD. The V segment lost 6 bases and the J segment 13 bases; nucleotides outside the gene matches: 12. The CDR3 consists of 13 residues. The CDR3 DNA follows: TGTGCCATCAGGAACCCTTCAGCGGGGAACCAGTTCTTC. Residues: CAIRNPSAGNQFF.

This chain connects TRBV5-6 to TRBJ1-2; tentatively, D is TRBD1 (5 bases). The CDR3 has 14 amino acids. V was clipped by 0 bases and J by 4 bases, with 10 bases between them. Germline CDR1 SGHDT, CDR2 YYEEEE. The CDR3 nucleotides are TGTGCCAGCAGCTTGGGACAGCCCAGCTATGGCTACACCTTC. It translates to CASSLGQPSYGYTF. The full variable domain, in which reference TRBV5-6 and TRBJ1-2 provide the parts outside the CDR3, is DAGVTQSPTHLIKTRGQQVTLRCSPKSGHDTVSWYQQALGQGPQFIFQYYEEEERQRGNFPDRFSGHQFPNYSSELNVNALLLGDSALYLCASSLGQPSYGYTFGSGTRLTVV.

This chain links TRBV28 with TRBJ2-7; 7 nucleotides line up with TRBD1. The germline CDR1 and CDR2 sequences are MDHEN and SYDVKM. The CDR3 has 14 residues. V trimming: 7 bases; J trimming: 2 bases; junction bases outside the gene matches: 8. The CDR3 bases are TGTGCCAGCAACGTTGCCCAGGGGGCCTACGAGCAGTACTTC. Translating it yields CASNVAQGAYEQYF.

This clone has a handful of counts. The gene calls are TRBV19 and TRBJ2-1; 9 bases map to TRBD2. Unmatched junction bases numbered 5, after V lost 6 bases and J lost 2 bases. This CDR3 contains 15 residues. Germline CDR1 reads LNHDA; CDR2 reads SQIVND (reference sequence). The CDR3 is CASRVSSGAYNEQFF. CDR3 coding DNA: TGTGCCAGTAGGGTCTCTAGCGGGGCCTACAATGAGCAGTTCTTC.

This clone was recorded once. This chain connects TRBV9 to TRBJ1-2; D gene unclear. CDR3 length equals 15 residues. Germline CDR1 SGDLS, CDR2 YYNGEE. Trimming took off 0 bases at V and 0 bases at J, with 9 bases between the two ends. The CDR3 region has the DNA TGTGCCAGCAGCGTAGTGGCAGATACTAACTATGGCTACACCTTC. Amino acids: CASSVVADTNYGYTF.

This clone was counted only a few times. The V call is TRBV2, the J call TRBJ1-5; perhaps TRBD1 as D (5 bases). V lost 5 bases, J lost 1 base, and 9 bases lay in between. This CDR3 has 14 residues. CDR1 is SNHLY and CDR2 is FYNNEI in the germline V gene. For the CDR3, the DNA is TGTGCCAGCAGTAGGACAACCAGCAATCAGCCCCAGCATTTT. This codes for CASSRTTSNQPQHF.

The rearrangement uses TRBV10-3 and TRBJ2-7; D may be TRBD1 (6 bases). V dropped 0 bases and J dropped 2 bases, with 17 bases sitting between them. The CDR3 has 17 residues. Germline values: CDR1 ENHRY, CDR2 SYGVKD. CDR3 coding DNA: TGTGCCATCAGTGAGTCTCTTTTCATAGGGGGTCCCTACGAGCAGTACTTC. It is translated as CAISESLFIGGPYEQYF.

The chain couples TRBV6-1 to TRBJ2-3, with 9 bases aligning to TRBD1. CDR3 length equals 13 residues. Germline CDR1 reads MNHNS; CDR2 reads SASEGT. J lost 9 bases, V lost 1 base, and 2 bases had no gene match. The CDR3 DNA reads TGTGCCAGCAGTGAAGGAGGGACAGGGACGCAGTATTTT. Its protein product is CASSEGGTGTQYF.

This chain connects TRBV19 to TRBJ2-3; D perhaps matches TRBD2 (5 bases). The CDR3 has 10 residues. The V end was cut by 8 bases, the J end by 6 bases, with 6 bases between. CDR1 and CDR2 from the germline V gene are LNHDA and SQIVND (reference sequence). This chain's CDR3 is CASRGDTQYF. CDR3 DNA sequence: TGTGCCAGTCGAGGGGATACGCAGTATTTT.

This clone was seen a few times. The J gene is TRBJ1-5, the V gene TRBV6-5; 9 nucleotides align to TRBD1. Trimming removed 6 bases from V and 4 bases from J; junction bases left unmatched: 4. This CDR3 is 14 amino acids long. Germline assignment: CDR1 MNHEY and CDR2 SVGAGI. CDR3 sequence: CASSSGQGNQPQHF. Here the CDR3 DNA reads TGTGCCAGCAGCTCCGGACAGGGGAATCAGCCCCAGCATTTT.

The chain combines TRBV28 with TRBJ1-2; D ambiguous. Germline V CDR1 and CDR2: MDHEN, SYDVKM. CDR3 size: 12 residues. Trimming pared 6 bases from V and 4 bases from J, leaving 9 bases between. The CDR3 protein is CASSPPIYGYTF. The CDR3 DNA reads TGTGCCAGCAGCCCACCTATCTATGGCTACACCTTC.

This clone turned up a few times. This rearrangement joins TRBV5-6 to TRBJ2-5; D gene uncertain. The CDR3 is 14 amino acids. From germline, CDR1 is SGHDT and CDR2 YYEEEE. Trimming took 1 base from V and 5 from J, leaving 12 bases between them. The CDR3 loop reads CASSLRPARETQYF. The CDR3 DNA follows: TGTGCCAGCAGCTTGAGACCGGCTAGGGAGACCCAGTACTTC.

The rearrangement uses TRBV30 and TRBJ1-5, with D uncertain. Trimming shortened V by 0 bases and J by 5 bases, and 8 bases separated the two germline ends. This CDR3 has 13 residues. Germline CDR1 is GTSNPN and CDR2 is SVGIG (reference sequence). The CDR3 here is CAWSVLGYQPQHF. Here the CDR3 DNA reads TGTGCCTGGAGTGTACTCGGCTATCAGCCCCAGCATTTT.

The CDR3 here is CASSFTGTGGRLMHF. The CDR3 region has the DNA TGTGCCAGCAGTTTCACCGGGACAGGGGGCCGACTAATGCATTTT. The chain combines TRBV6-5 with TRBJ1-5; 12 bases line up with TRBD1. J was trimmed by 15 bases and V by 4 bases; bases with no gene match: 13. The CDR3 length is 15 residues. From germline, CDR1 is MNHEY and CDR2 SVGAGI.

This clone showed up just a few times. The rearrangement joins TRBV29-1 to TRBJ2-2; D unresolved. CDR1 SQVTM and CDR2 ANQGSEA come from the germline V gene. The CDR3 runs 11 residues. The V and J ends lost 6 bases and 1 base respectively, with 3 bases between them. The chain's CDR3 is CSVRNTGELFF. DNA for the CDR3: TGCAGCGTACGGAACACCGGGGAGCTGTTTTTT.

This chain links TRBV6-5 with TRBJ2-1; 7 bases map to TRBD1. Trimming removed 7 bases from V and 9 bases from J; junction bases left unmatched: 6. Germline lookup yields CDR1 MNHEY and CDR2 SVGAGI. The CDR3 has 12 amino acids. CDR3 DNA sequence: TGTGCCAGCACTTCCAGGGGGTTTGAGCAGTTCTTC. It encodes CASTSRGFEQFF.

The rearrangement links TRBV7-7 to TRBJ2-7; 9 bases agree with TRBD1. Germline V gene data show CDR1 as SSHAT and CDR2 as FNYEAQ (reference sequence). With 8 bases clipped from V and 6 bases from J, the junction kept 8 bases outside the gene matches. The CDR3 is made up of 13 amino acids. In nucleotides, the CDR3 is TGTGCCAGCTCCGGGGGACAGGGAGGCGAGCAGTACTTC. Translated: CASSGGQGGEQYF.

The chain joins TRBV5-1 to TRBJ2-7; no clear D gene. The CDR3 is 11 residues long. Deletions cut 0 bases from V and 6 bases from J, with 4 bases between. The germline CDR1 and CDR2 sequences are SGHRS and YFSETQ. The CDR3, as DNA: TGCGCCAGCAGCTTGGGCTTCGAGCAGTACTTC. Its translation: CASSLGFEQYF.

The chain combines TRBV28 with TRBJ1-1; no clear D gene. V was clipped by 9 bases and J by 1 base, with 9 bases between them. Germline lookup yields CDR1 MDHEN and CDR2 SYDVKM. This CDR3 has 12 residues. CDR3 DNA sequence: TGTGCCAGTCAATGGCCGAACACTGAAGCTTTCTTT. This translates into CASQWPNTEAFF.

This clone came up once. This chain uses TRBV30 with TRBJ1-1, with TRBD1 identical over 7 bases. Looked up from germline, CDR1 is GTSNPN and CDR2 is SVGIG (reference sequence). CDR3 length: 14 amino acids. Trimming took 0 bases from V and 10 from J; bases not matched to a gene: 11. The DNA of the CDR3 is TGTGCCTGGAGTGTACTGGACAGGCCCAGGGTAGCTTTCTTT. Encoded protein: CAWSVLDRPRVAFF.

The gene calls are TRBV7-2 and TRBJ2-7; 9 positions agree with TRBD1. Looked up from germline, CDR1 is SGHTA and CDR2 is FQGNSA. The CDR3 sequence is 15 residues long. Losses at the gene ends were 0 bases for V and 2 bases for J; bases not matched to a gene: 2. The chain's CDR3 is CASSLAGTGTYEQYF. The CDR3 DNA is TGTGCCAGCAGCTTAGCAGGGACAGGGACCTACGAGCAGTACTTC.

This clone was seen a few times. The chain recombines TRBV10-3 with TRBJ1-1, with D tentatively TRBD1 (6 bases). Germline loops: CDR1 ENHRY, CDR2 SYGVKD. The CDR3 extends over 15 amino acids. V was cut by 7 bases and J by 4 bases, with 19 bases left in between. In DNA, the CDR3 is TGTGCCATCAAATCGGGGGCCGGGATGGGCACTGAAGCTTTCTTT. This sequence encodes CAIKSGAGMGTEAFF.